The source of this TCR beta chain is a study of blood T cell repertoires in COVID-19. Across the study: The United States, Italy and Spain supplied acute and convalescent COVID-19 samples.

Repertoires were generated with immunoSEQ multiplex PCR, while TCRdb's copy carries only in-frame clones and drops some. The table shows about 87,000 clones, with 70% to 90% occurring only once. The CDR3 is made up of 15 amino acids. V lost 0 bases and J lost 4, with 13 bases in between. Germline V gene sequence: CDR1 LGHDT, CDR2 YNNKEL (reference sequence). This clone was recorded once. Specimen: peripheral blood. The chain combines TRBV3-1 (or the pseudogene TRBV3-2) with TRBJ2-7; D is perhaps TRBD1 (6 bases). The TCR was taken from a woman older than 75 with COVID-19, enrolled during active disease. This CDR3 is CASSQDPGRGYEQYF. CDR3 DNA sequence: TGTGCCAGCAGCCAAGATCCGGGCAGGGGTTACGAGCAGTACTTC.